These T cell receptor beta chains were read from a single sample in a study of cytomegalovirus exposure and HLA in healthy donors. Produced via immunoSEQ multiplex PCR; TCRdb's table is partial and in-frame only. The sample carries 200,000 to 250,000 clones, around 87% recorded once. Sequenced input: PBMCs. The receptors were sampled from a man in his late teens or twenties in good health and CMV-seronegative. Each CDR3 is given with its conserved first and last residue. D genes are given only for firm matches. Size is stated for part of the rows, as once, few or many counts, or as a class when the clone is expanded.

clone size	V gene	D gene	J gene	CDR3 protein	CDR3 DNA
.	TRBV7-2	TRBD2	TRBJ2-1	CASSLAGTSGGNEQFF	TGTGCCAGCAGCTTAGCCGGGACTAGCGGGGGGAATGAGCAGTTCTTC
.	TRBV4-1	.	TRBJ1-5	CASSKGEGSNQPQHF	TGCGCCAGCAGCAAAGGGGAGGGAAGCAATCAGCCCCAGCATTTT
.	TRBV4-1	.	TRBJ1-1	CASSPTYRVPTEAFF	TGCGCCAGCAGCCCGACTTACAGGGTCCCCACTGAAGCTTTCTTT
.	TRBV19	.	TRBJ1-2	CASSPRTGGYTF	TGTGCCAGTAGTCCCAGGACTGGTGGCTACACCTTC
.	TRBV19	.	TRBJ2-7	CASSQGVVLSEQYF	TGTGCCAGTAGCCAAGGGGTCGTTCTATCCGAGCAGTACTTC
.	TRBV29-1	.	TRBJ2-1	CSVGGRGLREQFF	TGCAGCGTTGGTGGCAGGGGTCTACGTGAGCAGTTCTTC
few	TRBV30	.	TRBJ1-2	CAWSVPGYGYTF	TGTGCCTGGAGTGTACCGGGGTATGGCTACACCTTC
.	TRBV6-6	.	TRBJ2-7	CASSLWLNEQYF	TGTGCCAGCAGTTTGTGGCTGAACGAGCAGTACTTC
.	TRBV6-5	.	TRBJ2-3	CASSYPHKSDTQYF	TGTGCCAGCAGTTACCCCCACAAGTCGGATACGCAGTATTTT
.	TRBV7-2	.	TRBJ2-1	CASSPRTLEQFF	TGTGCCAGCAGCCCCCGGACACTGGAGCAGTTCTTC
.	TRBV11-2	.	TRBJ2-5	CASTQNPQQAETQYF	TGTGCCAGCACCCAAAACCCTCAGCAGGCGGAGACCCAGTACTTC
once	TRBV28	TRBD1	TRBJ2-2	CASSLPLGGHTGELFF	TGTGCCAGCAGTTTACCTTTAGGGGGCCACACCGGGGAGCTGTTTTTT
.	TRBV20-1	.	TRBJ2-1	CSVRGLGEQFF	TGCAGCGTCAGGGGTCTTGGTGAGCAGTTCTTC
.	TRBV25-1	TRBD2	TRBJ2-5	CASSEGPGRVGRETQYF	TGTGCCAGCAGTGAAGGTCCCGGGAGGGTTGGCAGAGAGACCCAGTACTTC
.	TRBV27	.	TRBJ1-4	CASRGAGRNEKLFF	TGTGCCAGCAGGGGGGCAGGCAGGAATGAAAAACTGTTTTTT
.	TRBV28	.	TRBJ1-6	CASGGRNNSPLHF	TGTGCCAGTGGGGGGAGGAATAATTCACCCCTCCACTTT
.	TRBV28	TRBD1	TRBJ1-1	CASVEGALNTEAFF	TGTGCCAGCGTTGAGGGGGCGCTGAACACTGAAGCTTTCTTT